This section outlines one T cell receptor beta chain sequence together with its context. Its specificity is not known. This record comes from a study of T-cell reconstitution after alpha-beta-depleted transplantation in children. Preparation of the TCRbeta library used unique molecular identifiers. Each CDR3 protein gets one entry after TCRdb re-called the PCR reads with MiXCR. This sample has 98,000 or so distinct CDR3 sequences, with 23% found just once. CDR3 size: 11 residues. V lost 5 bases to trimming and J lost 7 bases, with 9 bases between them. Per the germline V gene, CDR1 is SGHTA and CDR2 is FQGNSA. Study-wide points: From newly produced T cells came most of the T-cell counts and diversity one year after transplant. After transplant, high TCRbeta diversity at day 60 in some patients arose from surviving recipient T cells and thymic progenitors. Expanded graft clones numbering several hundred reportedly gave rise to alpha-beta T cells about two months after transplant.

The chain uses TRBV7-2 and TRBJ2-7, with unresolved D. Sequencing was performed on PBMCs, taken before TCRalphabeta/CD19-depleted stem cell transplant. This TCR was recovered from a boy younger than 10 with acute lymphoblastic leukemia, due to receive a stem cell transplant. CDR3 sequence: CASSDRWEQYF. CDR3 DNA sequence: TGTGCCAGCAGCGATCGTTGGGAGCAGTACTTC.